This TCR beta chain comes out of a study of T-cell memory formation after mild COVID-19 (dated by TCRdb to about 2021). Background on the whole study: Most TCR sequence clusters were specific to one of the two donors. T-cell clones expanding and contracting after mild COVID-19 in two donors were tracked by longitudinal TCRalpha and TCRbeta repertoire sequencing. The cohort comprised two young, previously healthy adult volunteers, one female and one male. Beyond this particular receptor, the publication reports: SARS-CoV-2 specificity of the second-wave clones peaking on day 37 was not confirmed. Some responding clones were found in pre-infection memory, which suggests that pre-existing cross-reactive memory T cells took part in the SARS-CoV-2 response. Contracting CD4+ clones appeared mostly in the CM and EM memory subsets, whereas CD8+ clones were enriched in EMRA. Only a couple of mild cases were covered by the study, and larger cohorts that include severe cases with pre-infection samples were considered necessary. Clones contracting from day 15 to 85 had balanced CD4/CD8 phenotypes, while a second wave expanding from day 15 to 37 was biased towards CD4+.

The sequencing machine was an Illumina NovaSeq 6000. TCRalpha and TCRbeta cDNA libraries were constructed by 5'RACE with constant-segment primers, with sample barcodes and unique molecular identifiers being introduced. Trizol reagent was used to extract RNA from every sample. Amplification of the libraries took two PCR steps, and the second step added a second sample barcode plus Illumina TruSeq adapters. Sequencing of the libraries was done on an Illumina NovaSeq, producing 2 x 150 bp paired-end reads. The study's processing was this. The reads were demultiplexed and collapsed into UMI-guided consensus sequences using migec v1.2.7. Using mixcr v2.1.11, the UMI consensuses were aligned to TRA and TRB V and J templates and assembled into clonotypes. Expanded or contracted clonotypes were those called significant by both edgeR and NoisET, with noise models trained on biological replicates. For edgeR calls, the thresholds were a false discovery rate-adjusted p below 0.01 and a log2 fold-change of 1. As an exploratory analysis of dynamics, PCA with hierarchical clustering was applied to max-normalized trajectories of the 1000 most abundant clonotypes. The CD4 or CD8 phenotype of responding clones was assigned using the separately sequenced CD4+ and CD8+ repertoires. TCRdb trimmed public reads at Q25 via fastp, called clones via MiXCR and kept in-frame beta chains. A single entry per CDR3 protein holds the most common genes and DNA from its merged rows. The V and J calls reflect TCRdb's pipeline rather than the authors' work. The sample table shows around 100,000 distinct CDR3 sequences, and around 10% are seen once. The ten largest account for roughly 40% of the sample.

Taking its sample share into account, this clonotype is medium-sized (0.01 to 0.1%). The target of this receptor is not known. One base away there is no much larger clone; base qualities are not given. PBMCs were isolated by Ficoll-Paque density gradient centrifugation. Reading the germline V gene gives CDR1 SGHAT and CDR2 FQNNGV. V loses 3 bases of germline sequence and J loses 0 bases, and the interval between the two ends is 9 bases. The CDR3 goes from the cysteine to the phenylalanine over 16 residues. The retained sequence is limited to the CDR3, 48 bases, with the frame set at the first base. This receptor was obtained from a man aged 18 to 30 who had mild COVID-19 (a few samples of this study predate the infection). The sample titles of this study are shuffled in the database, so cell type and time point are left out; the donor was told from shared clones. The sequenced material came from PBMCs or a T cell subset sorted from them (not recorded which). The chain couples TRBV11-2 to TRBJ1-6; the D segment cannot be called with confidence. The nucleotide sequence is given as TGTGCCAGCAGCTTCGGGCCGAGCTCCTATAATTCACCCCTCCACTTT. The translation is CASSFGPSSYNSPLHF.